Below are 27 T cell receptor beta chains sequenced from a single sample in a study of blood T cell repertoires in COVID-19. This table comes from immunoSEQ multiplex PCR, and its TCRdb copy is limited to in-frame clones, with some not included. This table holds roughly 200,000 clones, 86% found once. Material: PBMCs or T cells enriched from blood (not recorded which). The receptors were gathered from a man in his forties with acute COVID-19.

CDR3 protein: CASSYGQGNYEQYF. Written as DNA, the CDR3 is TGCGCCAGCAGCTACGGACAGGGTAACTACGAGCAGTACTTC. This chain links TRBV5-1 with TRBJ2-7; TRBD1 matches 8 bases. Germline CDR1 SGHRS, CDR2 YFSETQ. The CDR3 totals 14 residues. The trim removed 3 bases at V and 3 bases at J, leaving 5 bases unmatched.

The chain combines TRBV27 with TRBJ1-5; a possible D gene is TRBD1 (5 bases). V was trimmed by 2 bases and J by 6 bases, leaving 11 bases between them. CDR1 and CDR2 (germline): MNHEY, SMNVEV (reference sequence). This CDR3 region has 14 residues. The CDR3 DNA sequence: TGTGCCAGCAGTTTAGTTGGGACTTTTCAGCCCCAGCATTTT. This gives the protein CASSLVGTFQPQHF.

The chain joins TRBV3-1 (or the pseudogene TRBV3-2) to TRBJ1-1; D remains ambiguous. V lost 0 bases to trimming and J lost 6 bases, with 11 bases between them. Germline V CDR1 and CDR2: LGHDT, YNNKEL (reference sequence). The CDR3 is made up of 14 amino acids. The DNA for the CDR3 is TGTGCCAGCAGCCAAGATTCGGCCGGGGCTGAAGCTTTCTTT. This encodes CASSQDSAGAEAFF.

The J gene is TRBJ2-1, the V gene TRBV7-9; TRBD2 aligns across 7 bases. The CDR3 has 16 residues. With V trimmed by 7 bases and J by 6 bases, 15 bases remained unmatched. Germline CDR1 and CDR2: SEHNR and FQNEAQ (reference sequence). The CDR3 DNA reads TGTGCCAGCAACCTTGCTTCACCCGGCGGGAGCAATGAGCAGTTCTTC. Protein product: CASNLASPGGSNEQFF. Variable domain in full (rest from reference TRBV7-9 and TRBJ2-1): DTGVSQNPRHKITKRGQNVTFRCDPISEHNRLYWYRQTLGQGPEFLTYFQNEAQLEKSRLLSDRFSAERPKGSFSTLEIQRTEQGDSAMYLCASNLASPGGSNEQFFGPGTRLTVL.

Notes on this clone: The identical CDR3 is also encoded by other nucleotide sequences in the sample. The J gene is TRBJ1-2, the V gene TRBV24-1; 8 positions match TRBD1. Per germline, CDR1 KGHDR and CDR2 SFDVKD. Trimming at V came to 0 bases and at J to 2 bases, leaving 1 base not matched to a gene. The CDR3 loop spans 15 amino acids. Here the CDR3 DNA reads TGTGCCACCAGTGATTTGACAGGGGGAAACTATGGCTACACCTTC. Residues: CATSDLTGGNYGYTF.

This clone was recorded only once. This chain connects TRBV7-9 to TRBJ1-2; 7 bases line up with TRBD1. The CDR3 totals 14 residues. The ends lost 5 bases at V and 8 bases at J; junction bases unmatched: 11. Germline CDR1 and CDR2: SEHNR and FQNEAQ (reference sequence). The CDR3: CASSVLNRGRGYTF. As DNA, the CDR3 is TGTGCCAGCAGCGTCCTTAACAGGGGACGCGGCTACACCTTC. The full variable domain, in which reference TRBV7-9 and TRBJ1-2 provide the parts outside the CDR3, is DTGVSQNPRHKITKRGQNVTFRCDPISEHNRLYWYRQTLGQGPEFLTYFQNEAQLEKSRLLSDRFSAERPKGSFSTLEIQRTEQGDSAMYLCASSVLNRGRGYTFGSGTRLTVV.

The V call is TRBV28, the J call TRBJ2-7; no definite D call. This CDR3 spans 17 amino acids. Germline-derived CDR1 and CDR2 are MDHEN and SYDVKM. V lost 5 bases and J lost 1, with 21 bases in between. Here the CDR3 DNA reads TGTGCCAGCAGTCCGTGCCTGCTCCCGGCGGTATCCTACGAGCAGTACTTC. It yields the protein CASSPCLLPAVSYEQYF. Full variable domain (missing parts from reference TRBV28 and TRBJ2-7): DVKVTQSSRYLVKRTGEKVFLECVQDMDHENMFWYRQDPGLGLRLIYFSYDVKMKEKGDIPEGYSVSREKKERFSLILESASTNQTSMYLCASSPCLLPAVSYEQYFGPGTRLTVT.

The chain couples TRBV9 to TRBJ1-1; D perhaps matches TRBD1 (5 bases). The CDR3 runs 17 residues. From germline, CDR1 is SGDLS and CDR2 YYNGEE. Trimming shortened V by 0 bases and J by 1 base, and 16 bases separated the two germline ends. In DNA form, the CDR3 reads TGTGCCAGCAGCGTAGTGTTGAGGAGGGGCTCGAACACTGAAGCTTTCTTT. Translating gives CASSVVLRRGSNTEAFF.

The chain links TRBV28 to TRBJ2-7, with a tentative D call TRBD2 (5 bases). The germline V gene encodes CDR1 MDHEN and CDR2 SYDVKM. This CDR3 spans 10 amino acids. The CDR3 here is CSSGRYEQYF. CDR3 nucleotide sequence: TGTAGCTCGGGAAGGTACGAGCAGTACTTC.

The chain carries TRBV3-1 (or the pseudogene TRBV3-2) and TRBJ2-3; D possibly corresponds to TRBD2 (6 bases). Trimming took off 0 bases at V and 6 bases at J, with 19 bases between the two ends. Germline CDR1 and CDR2: LGHDT and YNNKEL (reference sequence). CDR3 size: 17 residues. The CDR3 DNA is TGTGCCAGCAGCCAAGATTGGGATAGCGGCGCCCCGGATACGCAGTATTTT. This gives the protein CASSQDWDSGAPDTQYF.

The rearrangement uses TRBV6-5 and TRBJ2-7; D is perhaps TRBD2 (6 bases). Germline V gene lookup returns CDR1 MNHEY and CDR2 SVGAGI. This CDR3 region has 10 residues. The CDR3 DNA reads TGTGCGGGGGGTGGCTACGAGCAGTACTTC. It codes for CAGGGYEQYF.

This clone came up once. This chain uses TRBV11-2 with TRBJ2-7, with 7 bases that match TRBD2. Germline-derived CDR1 and CDR2 are SGHAT and FQNNGV. The CDR3 consists of 15 residues. Losses at the gene ends were 1 base for V and 2 bases for J; bases not matched to a gene: 5. The CDR3 reads CASSLVGGPAYEQYF. The CDR3 DNA reads TGTGCCAGCAGCTTAGTGGGAGGGCCCGCCTACGAGCAGTACTTC.

The chain combines TRBV27 with TRBJ2-1; 8 bases fit TRBD2. The CDR3 is made up of 16 amino acids. Germline V gene data show CDR1 as MNHEY and CDR2 as SMNVEV (reference sequence). V lost 7 bases, J lost 5 bases, and 13 bases stayed unmatched. This chain's CDR3 is CASTPNKAGAHNEQFF. Written as DNA, the CDR3 is TGTGCCAGCACCCCCAATAAAGCGGGAGCCCACAATGAGCAGTTCTTC.

This chain links TRBV7-2 with TRBJ1-6; D unclear. Germline V lookup: CDR1 SGHTA, CDR2 FQGNSA. The CDR3 loop spans 13 amino acids. The ends were cut back, 2 bases at V and 7 bases at J, with 6 bases in the middle. For the CDR3, the DNA is TGTGCCAGCAGCTTAAAAGCAAATTCACCCCTCCACTTT. This sequence encodes CASSLKANSPLHF.

This clone was found once. This chain connects TRBV29-1 to TRBJ2-3; the match to TRBD2 covers 10 bases. The V segment lost 6 bases and the J segment 2 bases; nucleotides outside the gene matches: 5. Germline V gene data show CDR1 as SQVTM and CDR2 as ANQGSEA. The CDR3 loop spans 14 amino acids. The CDR3 protein is CSVILAGFTDTQYF. The CDR3 DNA reads as TGCAGCGTGATACTAGCGGGATTCACAGATACGCAGTATTTT.

The chain carries TRBV7-9 and TRBJ1-3; 7 bases line up with TRBD1. V shed 5 bases, J shed 2 bases, and the junction held 9 bases outside the gene matches. Germline-derived CDR1 and CDR2 are SEHNR and FQNEAQ (reference sequence). The CDR3 is 16 residues long. CDR3 in DNA: TGTGCCAGCAGCCCCCGGGGACAGACACCTGGAAACACCATATATTTT. Translation: CASSPRGQTPGNTIYF.

The genes are TRBV30 and TRBJ2-5; TRBD1 agrees at 7 bases. With 4 bases clipped from V and 4 bases from J, the junction kept 15 bases outside the gene matches. The CDR3 runs to 16 residues. CDR1 and CDR2 from the germline V gene are GTSNPN and SVGIG (reference sequence). The CDR3 region has the DNA TGTGCCTGGAATCTCGGACAGGCGAACCCTGGAGAGACCCAGTACTTC. This codes for CAWNLGQANPGETQYF.

The chain joins TRBV27 to TRBJ2-2, with D hard to call. Trimming took 4 bases from V and 2 from J, leaving 8 bases between them. The CDR3 extends over 14 amino acids. Germline lookup yields CDR1 MNHEY and CDR2 SMNVEV (reference sequence). The CDR3 nucleotides read TGTGCCAGCAGTTGGTACAGAAACACCGGGGAGCTGTTTTTT. The encoded protein is CASSWYRNTGELFF.

The rearrangement uses TRBV15 and TRBJ1-5; D is ambiguous. The ends were cut back, 1 base at V and 1 base at J, with 5 bases in the middle. The CDR3 has 14 amino acids. The germline CDR1 and CDR2 sequences are LNHNV and YYDKDF (reference sequence). The CDR3 bases are TGTGCCACCAGCAGAGGAGGGAGCAATCAGCCCCAGCATTTT. Encoded protein: CATSRGGSNQPQHF.

CDR3 in amino acids: CASSPRTGDEKLFF. CDR3 DNA: TGTGCCAGCAGTCCCAGGACAGGGGATGAAAAACTGTTTTTT. The chain is built from TRBV27 and TRBJ1-4; the match to TRBD1 covers 9 bases. Per the germline V gene, CDR1 is MNHEY and CDR2 is SMNVEV (reference sequence). V lost 5 bases and J lost 6; bases outside the gene matches: 4. The CDR3 totals 14 residues.

Details on this clone: The junction differs from germline at one of its ends, possibly a read error. The chain carries TRBV7-7 and TRBJ2-1; TRBD2 agrees at 7 bases. This CDR3 is built from 18 residues. CDR1 SSHAT and CDR2 FNYEAQ come from the germline V gene (reference sequence). The CDR3 DNA sequence: TGTGCTAGCAGCTTTATAGTGGGGAAGGCGGGAGAGTGCCTCGAGCAGTTCTTC. Translating gives CASSFIVGKAGECLEQFF. The whole variable domain, filled in from reference TRBV7-7 and TRBJ2-1, reads GAGVSQSPRYKVTKRGQDVTLRCDPISSHATLYWYQQALGQGPEFLTYFNYEAQPDKSGLPSDRFSAERPEGSISTLTIQRTEQRDSAMYRCASSFIVGKAGECLEQFFGPGTRLTVL.

This chain links TRBV5-1 with TRBJ2-5, with TRBD2 matching 13 bases. V was clipped by 1 base and J by 3 bases; unmatched bases: 9. The CDR3 extends over 18 amino acids. The germline V gene encodes CDR1 SGHRS and CDR2 YFSETQ. CDR3 loop: CASSLIWTSGREEETQYF. CDR3 DNA: TGCGCCAGCAGCTTGATCTGGACTAGCGGGAGAGAGGAAGAGACCCAGTACTTC.

The J gene is TRBJ2-7, the V gene TRBV7-8; a weak D match, TRBD2 (6 bases). Looked up from germline, CDR1 is SGHVS and CDR2 is FQNEAQ. The CDR3 loop spans 14 amino acids. The germline V and J ends were trimmed by 1 base and 3 bases, with 10 bases remaining between them. DNA for the CDR3: TGTGCCAGCAGCTTAGTCGGGAGCCTCTACGAGCAGTACTTC. It translates to CASSLVGSLYEQYF.

The chain links TRBV19 to TRBJ2-2, with D hard to call. V was shortened by 5 bases and J by 5 bases, with 18 bases between the two germline ends. The CDR3 is 16 amino acids. CDR1 is LNHDA and CDR2 is SQIVND in the germline V gene (reference sequence). CDR3 bases: TGTGCCAGTAGTGCCATTAACACCGCGGCTACCGGGGAGCTGTTTTTT. This encodes CASSAINTAATGELFF.

The chain joins TRBV19 to TRBJ2-1, with TRBD2 identical over 14 bases. The CDR3 totals 15 residues. Trimming removed 7 bases from V and 9 bases from J; junction bases left unmatched: 8. Germline V lookup: CDR1 LNHDA, CDR2 SQIVND (reference sequence). The CDR3 reads CASISTSGRAFEQFF. CDR3 DNA: TGTGCCAGTATATCGACTAGCGGGAGGGCCTTTGAGCAGTTCTTC.

The J gene is TRBJ1-1, the V gene TRBV19, with a weak D call TRBD1 (6 bases). The CDR3 loop spans 16 amino acids. The germline V gene encodes CDR1 LNHDA and CDR2 SQIVND (reference sequence). Trimming cost V 3 bases and J 0 bases, with 14 bases left between them. As DNA, the CDR3 is TGTGCCAGTAGTATGTCAAGGGGGTCTATGAACACTGAAGCTTTCTTT. Translating it yields CASSMSRGSMNTEAFF.

J is TRBJ2-4 and V is TRBV6-5; TRBD2 is a possible D gene (6 bases). CDR3 length: 13 residues. The germline V gene encodes CDR1 MNHEY and CDR2 SVGAGI. V was cut by 6 bases and J by 4 bases, with 10 bases left in between. CDR3 loop: CASRAGWKNIQYF. The CDR3 DNA reads as TGTGCCAGCAGGGCGGGGTGGAAAAACATTCAGTACTTC.